The 11 T cell receptor beta chains presented below share a single source sample, sequenced in a study of cytomegalovirus exposure and HLA in healthy donors. Primers included in the PCR were 60 Vbeta and 13 Jbeta primers. Data came from immunoSEQ multiplex PCR; TCRdb stores just in-frame clones and leaves some out. The repertoire holds fewer than 100,000 clones, with 6% to 9% as singletons. The sample was PBMCs. The source of these receptors is a man aged 45 to 65 in good health and CMV-seronegative.

There are a few counts of this clone. The chain carries TRBV10-3 and TRBJ1-4; 7 bases are a match to TRBD1. V shed 6 bases, J shed 5 bases, and the junction held 6 bases outside the gene matches. The germline V gene encodes CDR1 ENHRY and CDR2 SYGVKD. The CDR3 covers 14 residues. CDR3 region: CAIRSGTANEKLFF. The CDR3 nucleotides read TGTGCCATCAGATCCGGGACAGCAAATGAAAAACTGTTTTTT.

The chain is built from TRBV5-6 and TRBJ2-1, with 8 bases identical to TRBD2. Germline V lookup: CDR1 SGHDT, CDR2 YYEEEE. The CDR3 length is 15 residues. V lost 4 bases to trimming and J lost 8 bases; unmatched junction nucleotides: 11. CDR3 amino acids: CASSLFGAGGHEQFF. The CDR3 DNA reads TGTGCCAGCAGCCTATTTGGGGCGGGAGGCCATGAGCAGTTCTTC.

In the case of this clone: This CDR3 is also generated by other DNA sequences in the sample. The V and J genes are TRBV5-6 and TRBJ2-7, with a tentative D call TRBD1 (6 bases). This CDR3 has 14 amino acids. V dropped 1 base and J dropped 5 bases, with 13 bases sitting between them. Germline CDR1 and CDR2: SGHDT and YYEEEE. The CDR3, as DNA: TGTGCCAGCAGCTTGAAGACAGGAAGAAACGAGCAGTACTTC. Translation gives CASSLKTGRNEQYF.

This clone showed up just a few times. The chain uses TRBV7-3 and TRBJ2-7; 7 bases match TRBD1. J was trimmed by 0 bases and V by 8 bases; bases with no gene match: 4. Germline V CDR1 and CDR2: SGHTA, FQGTGA. The CDR3 sequence is 13 residues long. The CDR3, as DNA: TGTGCCAGCGCCGAGGGGGCCTCCTACGAGCAGTACTTC. Residues: CASAEGASYEQYF.

This sequence joins TRBV6-1 and TRBJ1-1; D is undetermined. The germline V gene has CDR1 MNHNS and CDR2 SASEGT. The V end was cut by 1 base, the J end by 9 bases, with 12 bases between. This CDR3 region has 13 residues. The CDR3 bases are TGTGCCAGCAGTGAAGACCGGAGGTCCAAAGCTTTCTTT. This translates into CASSEDRRSKAFF.

As for this clone: The same CDR3 also results from other DNA sequences found in this sample. The CDR3 nucleotides are TGCGCCAGCAGCCAAGGGGTGCAGTGGCGGGAGGCACCCACAGATACGCAGTATTTT. Protein product: CASSQGVQWREAPTDTQYF. The chain employs TRBV4-3 and TRBJ2-3; 8 positions match TRBD2. The V gene end was trimmed by 1 base and the J gene end by 2 bases; junction bases not matched to a gene: 14. The CDR3 covers 19 residues. Germline assignment: CDR1 LGHNA and CDR2 YSLEER.

CDR3 nucleotide sequence: TGTGCCAGCAGCCGACAGGGGGTTATGGGCACTGAAGCTTTCTTT. Protein product: CASSRQGVMGTEAFF. V is TRBV6-5 and J is TRBJ1-1, with 9 bases matching TRBD1. Trimming cost V 6 bases and J 4 bases; bases outside gene matches: 9. The CDR3 has 15 residues. CDR1 and CDR2 from the germline V gene are MNHEY and SVGAGI.

CDR3 in amino acids: CASSRHRDEQYF. As DNA, the CDR3 is TGTGCCAGCAGTAGGCACAGGGACGAGCAGTACTTC. The gene calls are TRBV6-1 and TRBJ2-7; weak D call: TRBD1 (6 bases). The germline CDR1 and CDR2 sequences are MNHNS and SASEGT. This CDR3 is 12 amino acids long. Trimming took off 5 bases at V and 5 bases at J, with 10 bases between the two ends.

This clone was seen more than once but under ten times. The genes are TRBV5-3 and TRBJ1-3; D ambiguous. Being an ORF, TRBV5-3 has a function that is uncertain. This CDR3 region has 16 residues. The ends were cut back, 4 bases at V and 1 base at J, with 15 bases in the middle. CDR3 in DNA: TGTGCCAGAAGCCGTACGCGTGTCGGGTCTGGAAACACCATATATTTT. Translating gives CARSRTRVGSGNTIYF.

This chain links TRBV28 with TRBJ1-2, with unresolved D. Trimming left V 7 bases short and J 4 bases short, with 10 bases between. CDR1 is MDHEN and CDR2 is SYDVKM in the germline V gene. This CDR3 contains 12 residues. The DNA of the CDR3 is TGTGCCAGCACCGCCAGGCTCTATGGCTACACCTTC. It translates to CASTARLYGYTF.

The chain recombines TRBV7-8 with TRBJ2-7; TRBD2 is a possible D gene (5 bases). Trimming stripped 1 base from V and 0 bases from J, with 19 bases between. Germline V lookup: CDR1 SGHVS, CDR2 FQNEAQ. The CDR3 contains 18 residues. CDR3 in DNA: TGTGCCAGCAGCTTAGGTGGGTGGCGGGCCCAGACCTCCTACGAGCAGTACTTC. It translates to CASSLGGWRAQTSYEQYF.